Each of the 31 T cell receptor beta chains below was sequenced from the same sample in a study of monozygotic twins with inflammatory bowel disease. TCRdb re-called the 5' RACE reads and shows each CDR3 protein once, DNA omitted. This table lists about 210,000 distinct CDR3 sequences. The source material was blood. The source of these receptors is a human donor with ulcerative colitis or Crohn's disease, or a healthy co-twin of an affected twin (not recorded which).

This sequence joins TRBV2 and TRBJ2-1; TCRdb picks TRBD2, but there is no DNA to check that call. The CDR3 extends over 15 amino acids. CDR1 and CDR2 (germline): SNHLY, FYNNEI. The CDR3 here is CASRRDWSSYNEQFF.

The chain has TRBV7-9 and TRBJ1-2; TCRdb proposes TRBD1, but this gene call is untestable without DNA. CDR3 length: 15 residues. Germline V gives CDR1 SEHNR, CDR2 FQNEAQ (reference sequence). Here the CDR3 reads CASSQPGQGIDGYTF.

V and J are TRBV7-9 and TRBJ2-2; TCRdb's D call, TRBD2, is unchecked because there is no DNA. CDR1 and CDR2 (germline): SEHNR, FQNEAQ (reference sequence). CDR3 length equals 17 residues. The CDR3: CASSSTSGGANTGELFF.

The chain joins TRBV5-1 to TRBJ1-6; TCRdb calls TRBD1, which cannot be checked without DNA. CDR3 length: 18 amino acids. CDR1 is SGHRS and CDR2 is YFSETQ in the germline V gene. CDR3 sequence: CASSNARDGSSYNSPLHF.

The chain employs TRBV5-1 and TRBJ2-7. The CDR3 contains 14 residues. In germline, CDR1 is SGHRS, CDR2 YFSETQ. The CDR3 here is CASRLVGSGYERYF.

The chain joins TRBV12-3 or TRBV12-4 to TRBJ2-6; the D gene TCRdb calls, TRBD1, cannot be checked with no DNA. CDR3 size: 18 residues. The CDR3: CASSFPVTRYSGANVLTF.

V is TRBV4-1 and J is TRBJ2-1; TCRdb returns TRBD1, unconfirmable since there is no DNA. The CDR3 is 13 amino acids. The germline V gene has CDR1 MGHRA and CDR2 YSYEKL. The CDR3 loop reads CASSHGTGNEQFF.

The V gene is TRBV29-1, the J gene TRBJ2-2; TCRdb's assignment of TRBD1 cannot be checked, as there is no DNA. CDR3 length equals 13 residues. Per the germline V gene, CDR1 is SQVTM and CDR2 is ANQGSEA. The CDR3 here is CSADRGNTGELFF.

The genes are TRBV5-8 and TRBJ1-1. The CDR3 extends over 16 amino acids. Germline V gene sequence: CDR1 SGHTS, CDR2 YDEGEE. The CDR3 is CASSLEGGGPKGEAFF.

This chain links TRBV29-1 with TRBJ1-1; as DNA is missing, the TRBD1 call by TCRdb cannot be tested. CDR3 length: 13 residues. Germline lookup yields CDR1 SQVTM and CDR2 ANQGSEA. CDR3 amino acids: CSVQGARNTEAFF.

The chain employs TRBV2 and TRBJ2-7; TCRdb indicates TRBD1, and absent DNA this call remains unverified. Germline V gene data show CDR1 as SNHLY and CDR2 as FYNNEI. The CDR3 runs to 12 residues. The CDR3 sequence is CASTPSSYEQYF.

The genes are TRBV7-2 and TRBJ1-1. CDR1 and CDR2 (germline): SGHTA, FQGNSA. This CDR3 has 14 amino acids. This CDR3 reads CASSPGGVNTEAFF.

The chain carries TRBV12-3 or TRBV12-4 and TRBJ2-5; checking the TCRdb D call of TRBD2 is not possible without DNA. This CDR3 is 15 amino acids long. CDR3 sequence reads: CASSKAQPGQETQYF.

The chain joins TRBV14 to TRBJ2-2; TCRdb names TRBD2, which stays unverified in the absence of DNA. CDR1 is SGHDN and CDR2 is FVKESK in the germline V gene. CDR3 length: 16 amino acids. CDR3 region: CASSHGAGVNTGELFF.

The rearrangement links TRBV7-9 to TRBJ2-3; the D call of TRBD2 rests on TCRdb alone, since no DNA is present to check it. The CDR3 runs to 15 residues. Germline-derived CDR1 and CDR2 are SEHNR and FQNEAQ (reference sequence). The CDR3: CASSGFALHTDTQYF.

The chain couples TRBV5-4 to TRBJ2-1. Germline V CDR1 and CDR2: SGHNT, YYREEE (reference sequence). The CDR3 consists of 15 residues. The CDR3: CASSSTGGPYNEQFF.

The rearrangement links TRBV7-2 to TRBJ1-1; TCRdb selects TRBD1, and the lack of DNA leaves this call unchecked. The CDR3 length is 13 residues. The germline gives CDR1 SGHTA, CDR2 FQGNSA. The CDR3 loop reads CASSKGQGGEAFF.

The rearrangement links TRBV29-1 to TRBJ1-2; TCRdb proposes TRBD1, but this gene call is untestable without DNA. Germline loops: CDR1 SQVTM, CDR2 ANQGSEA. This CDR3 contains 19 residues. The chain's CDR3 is CSVEDRGGTGRTLDYGYTF. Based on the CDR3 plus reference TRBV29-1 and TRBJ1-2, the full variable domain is SAVISQKPSRDICQRGTSLTIQCQVDSQVTMMFWYRQQPGQSLTLIATANQGSEATYESGFVIDKFPISRPNLTFSTLTVSNMSPEDSSIYLCSVEDRGGTGRTLDYGYTFGSGTRLTVV.

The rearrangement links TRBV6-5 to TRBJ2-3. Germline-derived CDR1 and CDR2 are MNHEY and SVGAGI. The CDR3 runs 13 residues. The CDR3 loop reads CASKLSGTDTQYF.

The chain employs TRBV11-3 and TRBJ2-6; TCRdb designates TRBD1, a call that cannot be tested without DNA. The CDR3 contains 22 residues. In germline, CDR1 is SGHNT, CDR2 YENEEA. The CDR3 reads CASSLGFHPSGQDLSGANVLTF.

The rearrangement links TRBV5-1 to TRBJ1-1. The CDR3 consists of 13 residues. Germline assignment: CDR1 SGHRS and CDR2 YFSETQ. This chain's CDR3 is CASSRAESWEAFF.

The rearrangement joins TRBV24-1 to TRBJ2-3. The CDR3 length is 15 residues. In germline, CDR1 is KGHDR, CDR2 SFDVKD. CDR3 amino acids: CATSDSRTGRGTQYF.

The CDR3 loop reads CASSFRGGLDGYTF. The chain uses TRBV5-1 and TRBJ1-2. Germline loops: CDR1 SGHRS, CDR2 YFSETQ. CDR3 length: 14 residues.

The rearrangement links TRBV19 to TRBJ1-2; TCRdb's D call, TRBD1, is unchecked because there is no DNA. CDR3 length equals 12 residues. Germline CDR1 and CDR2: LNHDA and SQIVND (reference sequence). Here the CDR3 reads CASRQGRYGYTF.

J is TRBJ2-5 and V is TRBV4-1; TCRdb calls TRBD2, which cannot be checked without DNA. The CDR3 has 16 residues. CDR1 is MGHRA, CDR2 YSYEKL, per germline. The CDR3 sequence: CASSQVSRRAGETQYF.

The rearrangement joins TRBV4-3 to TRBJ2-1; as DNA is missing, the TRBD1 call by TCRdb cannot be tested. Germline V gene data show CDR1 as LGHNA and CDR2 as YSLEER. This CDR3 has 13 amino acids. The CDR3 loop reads CASSPQGNNEQFF.

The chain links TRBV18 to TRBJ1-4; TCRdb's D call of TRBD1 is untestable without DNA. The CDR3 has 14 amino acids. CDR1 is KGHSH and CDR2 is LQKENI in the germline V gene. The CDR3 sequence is CASSPPEGGEKLFF.

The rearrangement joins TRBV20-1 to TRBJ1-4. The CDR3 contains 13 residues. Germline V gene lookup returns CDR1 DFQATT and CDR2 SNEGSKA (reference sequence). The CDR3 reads CSAREGFNEKLVF.

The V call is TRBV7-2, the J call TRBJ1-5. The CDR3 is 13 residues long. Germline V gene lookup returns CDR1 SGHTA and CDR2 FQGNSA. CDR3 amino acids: CASSSSEYQPQHF.

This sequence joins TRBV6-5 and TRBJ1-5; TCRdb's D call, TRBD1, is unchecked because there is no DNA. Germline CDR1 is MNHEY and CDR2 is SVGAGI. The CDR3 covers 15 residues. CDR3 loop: CASSYSRGGVEPQHF.

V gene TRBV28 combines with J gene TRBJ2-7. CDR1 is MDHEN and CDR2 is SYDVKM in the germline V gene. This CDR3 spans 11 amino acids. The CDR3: CACSTLDQQYF.